This T cell receptor (beta chain) came from a study of blood T cell repertoires in COVID-19 (TCRdb year 2020). At the level of the whole study: The collaborator samples originated in the United States, Italy and Spain and spanned the acute and convalescent phases of COVID-19. Where available, HLA class I and class II types were obtained from metadata supplied by the sample provider rather than from assay-based typing. Sample metadata almost always included a de-identified subject ID, COVID-19 status, age in years and sex. The samples were drawn from the first 160 participants of the ongoing ImmuneRACE study and from 1,254 subjects provided by 6 global collaborators. The prospective study material was composed of cDNA or gDNA derived from T cells, B-cell-depleted T cells, or PBMCs. The repertoires were made available in a free public database intended to serve as a resource for research on the immune response to SARS-CoV-2. Deeply sampled blood TCRbeta repertoires from subjects exposed to, actively infected with, or recovered from COVID-19 were included in the dataset. Summary of the overall study and its limitations: The amount of clinical and demographic metadata varied by source and participant and was provided uncurated.

There are many counts of this clone. The antigen it recognizes is unknown. Base qualities are missing; no much larger clone stands one base away. Ends trimmed: V by 4 bases, J by 4 bases; bases unmatched to a gene: 4. Sequences MDHEN (CDR1) and SYDVKM (CDR2) are obtained from the germline V gene. The CDR3 covers 15 residues, taking in both the cysteine and the phenylalanine. Of the read, only the CDR3 DNA is kept; its 45 bases are in frame from base 1. TCRbeta CDR3 regions were amplified from genomic DNA using the immunoSEQ Assay, a bias-controlled multiplex PCR. On the study's bioinformatics: Within the assay, amplification of reference gene primers was used to estimate how many nucleated cells each sample contained. To quantify the absolute abundance of each unique TCRbeta CDR3 rearrangement, sequence reads were collapsed and filtered. For each sample, productive Simpson clonality was calculated by taking the square root of Simpson's diversity index across productive rearrangements. TCRdb obtained this table from immuneACCESS and retained in-frame rearrangements with V and J assigned. These tables miss some clones; where compared with another copy, unresolved V genes account for less than half of the shortfall, and the remainder is unexplained. That table furnishes V, J and clone size, whereas the DNA furnished D and trimming. This sample holds 180,000 or so clones; 75% to 80% were observed only once. The top ten constitute roughly 8.7% of the sample.

Collaborating institutions collected whole blood in K2EDTA tubes following their own protocols. For TCRbeta analysis, collaborators shipped samples in one of three forms: frozen whole blood, isolated PBMCs, or DNA extracted from either of those sample types. The sequencing input was peripheral blood. The clonotype originates from a woman aged 45 to 65 with active or convalescent COVID-19. The V and J genes are TRBV28 and TRBJ1-3, with 10 central nucleotides matching TRBD1. The CDR3 loop reads CASSYGTGAGNTIYF. The sequence in DNA is TGTGCCAGCAGTTACGGGACAGGGGCCGGAAACACCATATATTTT.